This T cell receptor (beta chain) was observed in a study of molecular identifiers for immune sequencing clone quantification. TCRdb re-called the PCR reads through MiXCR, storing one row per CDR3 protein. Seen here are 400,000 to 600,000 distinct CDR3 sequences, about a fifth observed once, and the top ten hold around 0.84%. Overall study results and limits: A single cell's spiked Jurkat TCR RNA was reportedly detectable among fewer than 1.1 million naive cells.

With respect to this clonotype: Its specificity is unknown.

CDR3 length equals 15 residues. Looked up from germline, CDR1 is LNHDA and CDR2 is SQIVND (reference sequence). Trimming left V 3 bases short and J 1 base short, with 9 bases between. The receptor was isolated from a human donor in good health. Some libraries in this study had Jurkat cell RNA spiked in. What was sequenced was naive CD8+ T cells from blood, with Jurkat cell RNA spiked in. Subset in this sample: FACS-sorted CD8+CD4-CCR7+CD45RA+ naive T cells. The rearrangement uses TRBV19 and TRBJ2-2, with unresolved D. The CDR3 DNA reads TGTGCCAGTAGTATGGACGGGCTGAACACCGGGGAGCTGTTTTTT. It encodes CASSMDGLNTGELFF.